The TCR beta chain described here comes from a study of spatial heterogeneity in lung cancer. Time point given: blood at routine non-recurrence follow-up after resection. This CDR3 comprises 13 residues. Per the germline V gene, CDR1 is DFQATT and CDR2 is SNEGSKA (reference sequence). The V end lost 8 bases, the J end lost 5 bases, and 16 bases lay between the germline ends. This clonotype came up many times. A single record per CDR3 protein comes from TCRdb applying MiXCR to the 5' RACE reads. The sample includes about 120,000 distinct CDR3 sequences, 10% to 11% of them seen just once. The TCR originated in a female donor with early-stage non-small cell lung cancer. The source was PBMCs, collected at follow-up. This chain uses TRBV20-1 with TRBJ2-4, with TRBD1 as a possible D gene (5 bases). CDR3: CSLPDIFENIQYF. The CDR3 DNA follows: TGCAGTCTCCCGGACATTTTCGAAAACATTCAGTACTTC.